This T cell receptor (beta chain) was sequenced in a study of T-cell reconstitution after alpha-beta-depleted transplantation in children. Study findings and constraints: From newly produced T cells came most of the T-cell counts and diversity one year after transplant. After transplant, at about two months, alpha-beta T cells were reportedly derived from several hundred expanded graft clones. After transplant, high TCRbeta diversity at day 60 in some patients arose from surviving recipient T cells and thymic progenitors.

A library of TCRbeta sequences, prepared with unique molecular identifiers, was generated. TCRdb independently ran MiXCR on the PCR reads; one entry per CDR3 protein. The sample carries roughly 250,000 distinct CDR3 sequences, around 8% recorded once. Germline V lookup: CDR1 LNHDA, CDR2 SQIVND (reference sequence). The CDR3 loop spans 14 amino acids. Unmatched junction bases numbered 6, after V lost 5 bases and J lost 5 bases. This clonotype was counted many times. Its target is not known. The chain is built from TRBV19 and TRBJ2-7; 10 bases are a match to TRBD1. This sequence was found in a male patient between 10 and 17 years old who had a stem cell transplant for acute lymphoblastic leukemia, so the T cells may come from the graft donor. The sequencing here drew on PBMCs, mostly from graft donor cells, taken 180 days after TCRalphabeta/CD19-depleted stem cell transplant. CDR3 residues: CASSDRDRGHEQYF. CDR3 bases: TGTGCCAGTAGTGACCGGGACAGGGGCCACGAGCAGTACTTC.